One and the same sample provided the 2 T cell receptor beta chains below, sequenced in a study of cytomegalovirus exposure and HLA in healthy donors. Use of 60 Vbeta and 13 Jbeta primers characterized the PCR. Using immunoSEQ multiplex PCR, the repertoire was profiled, and TCRdb retains in-frame clones only, with some absent. The table includes 75,000 to 95,000 clones, just under 90% detected once. The specimen was PBMCs. These receptor sequences come from a man aged 18 to 29 in good health and CMV-seronegative.

The CDR3 region is CASSLRRGTEAFF. The CDR3 nucleotides are TGTGCCAGCAGCTTGAGAAGGGGCACTGAAGCTTTCTTT. The chain links TRBV7-3 to TRBJ1-1; D may be TRBD1 (5 bases). The CDR3 runs 13 residues. Germline V gene sequence: CDR1 SGHTA, CDR2 FQGTGA. Trimming removed 3 bases from V and 4 bases from J, with 9 bases in between.

The rearrangement uses TRBV14 and TRBJ2-7; tentative D call: TRBD2 (5 bases). Trimming pared 4 bases from V and 4 bases from J, leaving 14 bases between. Germline lookup yields CDR1 SGHDN and CDR2 FVKESK. The CDR3 length is 14 residues. The CDR3, as DNA: TGTGCCAGCAGCCGAGCGGCTCCCCCTTACGAGCAGTACTTC. Translated: CASSRAAPPYEQYF.